This TCR beta chain emerged from a study of cytomegalovirus exposure and HLA in healthy donors. Study-wide background: For the approximately 390 genotyped donors, 65% to 90% fell within the Caucasian-associated ancestry cluster.

Comments on this clone: The antigen is undetermined.

60 Vbeta and 13 Jbeta primers were used in PCR. This table comes from immunoSEQ multiplex PCR, and its TCRdb copy is limited to in-frame clones, with some not included. The table has 200,000 or so clones, approximately 81% seen once. Findings and limits, study-wide: Reported performance of the classifier showed diagnosis of cytomegalovirus status with high specificity and sensitivity. Later analysis reportedly placed an Asian-associated ancestry cluster below the roughly 680-donor mean in N-insertions.

Sequencing was performed on PBMCs. The sequence was obtained from a woman under 30 in good health and CMV-seropositive.

The CDR3 loop reads CASSYSRGLSTEAFF. The CDR3 DNA reads as TGTGCCAGCAGTTACTCTAGGGGGTTGAGTACTGAAGCTTTCTTT. This rearrangement joins TRBV6-5 to TRBJ1-1, with D maybe TRBD1 (6 bases). This CDR3 has 15 residues. Deletions cut 0 bases from V and 5 bases from J, with 13 bases between. Per germline, CDR1 MNHEY and CDR2 SVGAGI.